This T cell receptor (beta chain) was documented in a study of OX40 agonist ivuxolimab in advanced cancers. On the study more broadly: Patients were treated with ivuxolimab, an agonistic anti-OX40 (CD134) antibody. Prior anti-PD-1, anti-PD-L1 or anti-CTLA-4 therapy did not bar entry, and more than 35% had some. Overall study results and limits: In general, CD8+ T cells held more expanded clones than CD4+ did, on average.

Germline V gene sequence: CDR1 SGHDT, CDR2 YYEEEE. The CDR3 is 15 amino acids. J gave up 2 bases and V 5 bases, and 8 bases lay outside the gene matches. Concerning this clone: Its target is not known.

Sampling of blood occurred at baseline, cycle 4 day 1, and cycle 7 day 1. Some clones are missing from TCRdb's copy, which holds only in-frame ones; the method was immunoSEQ multiplex PCR. This table holds tens of thousands of clones, roughly 88% found once. The material was CD4+ or CD8+ T cells sorted from blood, obtained in a trial of the OX40 agonist ivuxolimab. The source is an adult with an advanced solid tumor such as melanoma, head and neck, liver or kidney cancer. The V and J genes are TRBV5-6 and TRBJ2-3, with 7 bases lining up with TRBD2. The CDR3 sequence: CASRRAGETTDTQYF. CDR3 nucleotides: TGTGCCAGCAGGCGGGCGGGGGAGACCACAGATACGCAGTATTTT.